Each of the 15 T cell receptor beta chains below was sequenced from the same sample in a study of tumor-infiltrating lymphocytes in primary liver carcinoma. Joint extraction of RNA and DNA used about 17-32 mg of bulk tissue that was unsorted. Reverse transcription of about 0.5 ug total RNA with a constant-region primer produced TCR beta cDNA. Three rounds of nested multiplex PCR with slightly modified ARM-PCR produced TCR beta libraries. Primers for the first two PCR rounds were TRBV1-TRBV30 forward primers and a C-beta reverse primer (approximately 10 cycles per round). TCRdb re-called the multiplex PCR reads through MiXCR, storing one row per CDR3 protein. The table records around 120,000 distinct CDR3 sequences, around two thirds of them present only once. The sample taken for sequencing was liver tumor tissue from sampling region 1. As for subset: tumor region T1, superior pole. The receptors derive from a woman in her sixties or seventies with primary liver carcinoma and hepatitis B virus infection.

On this clonotype itself: A read error may be the cause here, since a much bigger clone is one base away. The chain uses TRBV5-5 and TRBJ2-1; D unclear. Germline assignment: CDR1 SGHKS and CDR2 YYEKEE (reference sequence). The length of the CDR3 is 13 residues. The DNA for the CDR3 is TGTGTCAGCAGGACGGGTTCTAGGAATGAGCAGTTCTTC. Protein product: CVSRTGSRNEQFF.

About this clonotype itself: One junction end disagrees with the germline gene, perhaps due to a read error. V and J are TRBV6-1 and TRBJ1-5, with TRBD1 as a possible D gene (5 bases). This CDR3 has 14 residues. Germline V CDR1 and CDR2: MNHNS, SASEGT. CDR3 nucleotide sequence: TGTGCCAGCAGTATACAGGTGCGGGATCAGCCCCCGCATTTT. Encoded protein: CASSIQVRDQPPHF.

Concerning this clonotype: As the CDR3 is not closed by the conserved phenylalanine or tryptophan, this likely results from a read error. This rearrangement joins TRBV7-3 to TRBJ2-2; D gene uncertain. This CDR3 spans 13 amino acids. Germline V gene data show CDR1 as SGHTA and CDR2 as FQGTGA. Trimming removed 5 bases at V and 8 bases at J, with 12 bases between. The CDR3 bases are TGTGCCAGCAGCCCTACCAAGTGTGGGGAGCTGTTTTAT. This gives the protein CASSPTKCGELFY.

The genes are TRBV29-1 and TRBJ1-4; no firm D call. CDR1 is SQVTM, CDR2 ANQGSEA, per germline. The CDR3 extends over 13 amino acids. V gave up 4 bases and J gave up 10 bases, with 16 bases separating them. CDR3 in amino acids: CSVAARGAVKLFF. For the CDR3, the DNA is TGCAGCGTTGCCGCGAGAGGAGCTGTAAAACTGTTTTTT. Complete variable domain (other parts from reference TRBV29-1 and TRBJ1-4): SAVISQKPSRDICQRGTSLTIQCQVDSQVTMMFWYRQQPGQSLTLIATANQGSEATYESGFVIDKFPISRPNLTFSTLTVSNMSPEDSSIYLCSVAARGAVKLFFGSGTQLSVL.

This clonotype has only one observation. The rearrangement joins TRBV28 to TRBJ1-4; 7 bases map to TRBD1. There are 14 residues in the CDR3. With V trimmed by 3 bases and J by 4 bases, 2 bases remained unmatched. Per germline, CDR1 MDHEN and CDR2 SYDVKM. CDR3 sequence (DNA): TGTGCCAGCAGTTTGACAGGGAGTAATGAAAAACTGTTTTTT. Translated: CASSLTGSNEKLFF.

Concerning this clonotype itself: In this CDR3 the conserved last residue, phenylalanine or tryptophan, is missing, so a read error is likely. The chain combines TRBV7-9 with TRBJ2-7, with D perhaps given as TRBD1 or TRBD2 (5 bases each). CDR3 length: 15 residues. CDR1 and CDR2 (germline): SEHNR, FQNEAQ (reference sequence). Trimming shortened V by 1 base and J by 3 bases, and 13 bases separated the two germline ends. The CDR3 loop reads CASSLGGATFYEQYS. CDR3 in DNA: TGTGCCAGCAGCTTAGGAGGGGCTACCTTCTACGAGCAGTACTCC.

The chain links TRBV6-5 to TRBJ1-2; possibly TRBD1 for D (6 bases). CDR3 length: 17 residues. Trimming removed 5 bases from V and 6 bases from J, with 25 bases in between. The germline V gene has CDR1 MNHEY and CDR2 SVGAGI. The CDR3 is CASSPYRKGGSPNGYTF. The CDR3 coding sequence is TGTGCCAGCAGTCCCTATAGGAAAGGGGGGAGTCCTAATGGCTACACCTTC.

This clonotype was recorded at least ten times. The CDR3 region has the DNA TGTGCCACTACGGGAGCGATCTATGGCTACACCTTC. Residues: CATTGAIYGYTF. The chain joins TRBV10-3 to TRBJ1-2; D unclear. With 10 bases removed from V and 4 bases from J, the gap between germline ends came to 13 bases. The CDR3 spans 12 residues. CDR1 is ENHRY, CDR2 SYGVKD, per germline.

Concerning this clonotype: This may arise from a read error, as a much more abundant clone is one base away. The chain has TRBV11-3 and TRBJ2-7; D is tentatively TRBD1 or TRBD2 (5 bases each). The CDR3 runs to 14 residues. V shed 6 bases and J shed 1 base, with 13 bases lying between them. Germline CDR1 is SGHNT and CDR2 is YENEEA. CDR3 loop: CASRRRGPSYEQYF. The CDR3 region has the DNA TGTGCCAGCAGACGAAGGGGACCTTCCTACGAGCAGTACTTC.

A note on this clonotype: At one end, the junction sequence differs from germline, possibly due to a read error. CDR3 loop: CASSPRSSGDTRYF. The CDR3, as DNA: TGTGCCAGCAGCCCCCGATCCAGCGGGGATACGCGGTATTTT. V gene TRBV14 combines with J gene TRBJ2-3; 7 bases align to TRBD2. Germline V gene lookup returns CDR1 SGHDN and CDR2 FVKESK. The CDR3 is made up of 14 amino acids. Filled out from reference TRBV14 and TRBJ2-3, the complete variable domain reads EAGVTQFPSHSVIEKGQTVTLRCDPISGHDNLYWYRRVMGKEIKFLLHFVKESKQDESGMPNNRFLAERTGGTYSTLKVQPAELEDSGVYFCASSPRSSGDTRYFGPGTRLTVL.

The chain employs TRBV6-5 and TRBJ1-1; D uncertain. Trimming pared 7 bases from V and 1 base from J, leaving 16 bases between. The CDR3 has 15 amino acids. Germline values: CDR1 MNHEY, CDR2 SVGAGI. CDR3 bases: TGTGCCAGCATCCTGACACATACATCGAACACTGAAGCTTTCTTT. Translation: CASILTHTSNTEAFF.

The chain recombines TRBV6-4 with TRBJ2-3; 9 nucleotides agree with TRBD2. The CDR3 is 16 amino acids. Germline values: CDR1 MRHNA, CDR2 SNTAGT. V was clipped by 0 bases and J by 1 base; unmatched bases: 2. CDR3 residues: CASSDSTSGGTDTQYF. The DNA of the CDR3 is TGTGCCAGCAGTGACTCGACTAGCGGAGGCACAGATACGCAGTATTTT.

This clonotype appeared a few times. The chain uses TRBV5-5 and TRBJ1-2, with D possibly matching TRBD1 (5 bases). Germline assignment: CDR1 SGHKS and CDR2 YYEKEE (reference sequence). The CDR3 has 13 residues. V dropped 1 base and J dropped 2 bases, with 6 bases sitting between them. The CDR3 spells CASSLRDNYGYTF. The CDR3 coding sequence is TGTGCCAGCAGCTTGCGGGACAACTATGGCTACACCTTC. The variable domain in full, completed from reference TRBV5-5 and TRBJ1-2, reads DAGVTQSPTHLIKTRGQQVTLRCSPISGHKSVSWYQQVLGQGPQFIFQYYEKEERGRGNFPDRFSARQFPNYSSELNVNALLLGDSALYLCASSLRDNYGYTFGSGTRLTVV.

On this clonotype itself: One junction end disagrees with the germline gene, perhaps due to a read error. The V gene is TRBV11-2, the J gene TRBJ2-3; D is unclear. CDR3 length: 12 amino acids. Germline values: CDR1 SGHAT, CDR2 FQNNGV. CDR3 coding DNA: TGTACCAGCAGCCTCGACTCAGCATTGCAATATTTT. Encoded protein: CTSSLDSALQYF.

V gene TRBV29-1 combines with J gene TRBJ2-2; D possibly corresponds to TRBD1 (5 bases). The germline V gene has CDR1 SQVTM and CDR2 ANQGSEA. CDR3 length: 14 amino acids. V dropped 6 bases and J dropped 7 bases, with 18 bases sitting between them. This CDR3 is CSVARGAGHGELFF. As DNA, the CDR3 is TGCAGCGTCGCTCGTGGGGCCGGCCACGGGGAGCTGTTTTTT.